The 25 T cell receptor beta chains presented below share a single source sample, sequenced in a study of T-cell reconstitution after alpha-beta-depleted transplantation in children. Construction of the TCRbeta library involved unique molecular identifiers. TCRdb independently ran MiXCR on the PCR reads; one entry per CDR3 protein. The table has about 1,000,000 distinct CDR3 sequences, roughly 29% seen once. Source: PBMCs, mostly from graft donor cells, taken 360 days after TCRalphabeta/CD19-depleted stem cell transplant. The source is a boy in the first two years of life who had a stem cell transplant for SCID, so the T cells may come from the graft donor.

This clonotype was detected only a few times. The chain employs TRBV20-1 and TRBJ1-1, with a possible D match to TRBD1 (5 bases). This CDR3 has 14 residues. Germline V gene sequence: CDR1 DFQATT, CDR2 SNEGSKA (reference sequence). Trimming removed 5 bases from V and 0 bases from J, with 13 bases in between. The CDR3 DNA follows: TGCAGTGCTTACGCCGGGGCCCTGAACACTGAAGCTTTCTTT. Translating it yields CSAYAGALNTEAFF.

The rearrangement links TRBV18 to TRBJ2-1, with no clear D. V shed 5 bases and J shed 9 bases, with 17 bases lying between them. Germline loops: CDR1 KGHSH, CDR2 LQKENI. The CDR3 is 14 residues long. This CDR3 reads CASSGQSRLGEQFF. In DNA, the CDR3 is TGTGCCAGCTCAGGGCAGTCCCGATTGGGTGAGCAGTTCTTC.

This clonotype showed up just a few times. This chain uses TRBV7-6 with TRBJ1-4; D is ambiguous. The CDR3 extends over 13 amino acids. Trimming cost V 4 bases and J 10 bases, with 13 bases left between them. The germline CDR1 and CDR2 sequences are SGHVS and FNYEAQ. CDR3 amino acids: CASSYTPEGKLFF. The DNA of the CDR3 is TGTGCCAGCAGCTACACACCCGAGGGAAAACTGTTTTTT.

This clonotype was recorded only once. The chain couples TRBV18 to TRBJ2-7; D is perhaps TRBD1 (5 bases). The germline V and J ends were trimmed by 2 bases and 2 bases, with 13 bases remaining between them. Germline CDR1 KGHSH, CDR2 LQKENI. The CDR3 is 15 amino acids. CDR3 sequence (DNA): TGTGCCAGCTCACCAGGGGCAGGGAATCCCTACGAGCAGTACTTC. Translation gives CASSPGAGNPYEQYF.

This clonotype was counted many times. The V and J genes are TRBV28 and TRBJ2-4; D possibly corresponds to TRBD1 (5 bases). Trimming took off 2 bases at V and 0 bases at J, with 11 bases between the two ends. From germline, CDR1 is MDHEN and CDR2 SYDVKM. The CDR3 has 16 amino acids. The CDR3 reads CASSLRGTLAKNIQYF. The DNA of the CDR3 is TGTGCCAGCAGTTTAAGGGGTACTCTAGCCAAAAACATTCAGTACTTC. The whole variable domain, filled in from reference TRBV28 and TRBJ2-4, reads DVKVTQSSRYLVKRTGEKVFLECVQDMDHENMFWYRQDPGLGLRLIYFSYDVKMKEKGDIPEGYSVSREKKERFSLILESASTNQTSMYLCASSLRGTLAKNIQYFGAGTRLSVL.

There are a few counts of this clonotype. This sequence joins TRBV29-1 and TRBJ2-1; D ambiguous. This CDR3 contains 11 residues. Germline V CDR1 and CDR2: SQVTM, ANQGSEA. Trimming shortened V by 3 bases and J by 12 bases, and 12 bases separated the two germline ends. CDR3 nucleotides: TGCAGCGTTGATCGGCCTTGGGGGCAGTTCTTC. Translation gives CSVDRPWGQFF.

This clonotype was counted only a few times. This chain links TRBV6-1 with TRBJ2-5, with 7 bases identical to TRBD1. The CDR3 runs to 15 residues. The V and J ends lost 5 bases and 4 bases, in that order; junction bases with no gene match: 10. Germline values: CDR1 MNHNS, CDR2 SASEGT. Written as DNA, the CDR3 is TGTGCCAGCAGTACGACCGGGACAGTGAGAGAGACCCAGTACTTC. Protein sequence: CASSTTGTVRETQYF.

The chain carries TRBV7-9 and TRBJ1-6; 7 bases agree with TRBD1. J lost 8 bases, V lost 3 bases, and 13 bases had no gene match. This CDR3 is 17 amino acids long. Looked up from germline, CDR1 is SEHNR and CDR2 is FQNEAQ (reference sequence). For the CDR3, the DNA is TGTGCCAGCAGCTTCCGAGCGCAACGGGACAGATATTCACCCCTCCACTTT. Encoded protein: CASSFRAQRDRYSPLHF.

The chain is built from TRBV7-9 and TRBJ2-1; the match to TRBD2 covers 8 bases. The J segment lost 7 bases and the V segment lost 4 bases, leaving 15 bases of the junction unmatched. The CDR3 contains 17 residues. Germline CDR1 and CDR2: SEHNR and FQNEAQ (reference sequence). CDR3 sequence reads: CASSSILPRGGRNEQFF. The CDR3 region has the DNA TGTGCCAGCAGCTCCATCCTCCCACGGGGGGGCCGAAATGAGCAGTTCTTC. Filled out from reference TRBV7-9 and TRBJ2-1, the complete variable domain reads DTGVSQNPRHKITKRGQNVTFRCDPISEHNRLYWYRQTLGQGPEFLTYFQNEAQLEKSRLLSDRFSAERPKGSFSTLEIQRTEQGDSAMYLCASSSILPRGGRNEQFFGPGTRLTVL.

This chain links TRBV19 with TRBJ2-1, with TRBD1 matching 12 bases. CDR1 and CDR2 from the germline V gene are LNHDA and SQIVND (reference sequence). Trimming at V came to 4 bases and at J to 3 bases, leaving 7 bases not matched to a gene. The CDR3 sequence is 17 residues long. The DNA for the CDR3 is TGTGCCAGTAGTAACCATGGGGACAGGGGGCTCTACAATGAGCAGTTCTTC. Protein product: CASSNHGDRGLYNEQFF.

The chain carries TRBV5-1 and TRBJ2-1; TRBD2 matches at 11 bases. J gave up 5 bases and V 3 bases, and 4 bases lay outside the gene matches. CDR1 and CDR2 (germline): SGHRS, YFSETQ. This CDR3 spans 15 amino acids. CDR3 region: CASSWGTSGNNEQFF. The CDR3 nucleotides read TGCGCCAGCAGCTGGGGGACTAGCGGCAACAATGAGCAGTTCTTC.

There are a few counts of this clonotype. This chain joins TRBV19 and TRBJ2-1; D is undetermined. Germline V gene lookup returns CDR1 LNHDA and CDR2 SQIVND (reference sequence). V gave up 1 base and J gave up 2 bases, with 12 bases separating them. This CDR3 contains 16 residues. DNA of the CDR3: TGTGCCAGTAGTATAGGGGAAGCTGAAGCCTACAATGAGCAGTTCTTC. Protein: CASSIGEAEAYNEQFF.

This chain joins TRBV2 and TRBJ2-2; TRBD1 might be the D (5 bases). Per germline, CDR1 SNHLY and CDR2 FYNNEI. The CDR3 totals 13 residues. V was shortened by 10 bases and J by 0 bases, with 9 bases between the two germline ends. For the CDR3, the DNA is TGTGCCACCGACAGATCGAACACCGGGGAGCTGTTTTTT. Its protein product is CATDRSNTGELFF.

This clonotype was seen a handful of times. The J gene is TRBJ1-2, the V gene TRBV20-1, with D maybe TRBD1 (6 bases). The germline CDR1 and CDR2 sequences are DFQATT and SNEGSKA (reference sequence). The CDR3 is 13 amino acids. The V end was cut by 6 bases, the J end by 3 bases, with 14 bases between. The CDR3 region has the DNA TGCAGTGCCCGGACAGAAGGGTACTATGGCTACACCTTC. Translating gives CSARTEGYYGYTF.

V is TRBV12-3 or TRBV12-4 and J is TRBJ2-2; D is uncertain. The CDR3 length is 12 residues. Trimming removed 3 bases at V and 10 bases at J, with 9 bases between. CDR3 nucleotide sequence: TGTGCCAGCAGTTTCGAATGGATGGAGCTGTTTTTT. Translation: CASSFEWMELFF.

This clonotype appeared a few times. CDR3 protein: CASTRQGIGNQETQYF. The CDR3 DNA sequence: TGTGCCAGCACGAGGCAGGGCATAGGGAACCAAGAGACCCAGTACTTC. This chain joins TRBV2 and TRBJ2-5; D may be TRBD1 (5 bases). The CDR3 length is 16 residues. Germline assignment: CDR1 SNHLY and CDR2 FYNNEI. Trimming cost V 7 bases and J 0 bases, with 18 bases left between them.

The chain is built from TRBV5-4 and TRBJ2-1; D remains unclear. Trimming left V 2 bases short and J 5 bases short, with 8 bases between. Germline V lookup: CDR1 SGHNT, CDR2 YYREEE (reference sequence). This CDR3 is built from 13 residues. The CDR3 is CASSFFPNNEQFF. CDR3 coding DNA: TGTGCCAGCAGCTTTTTCCCCAACAATGAGCAGTTCTTC.

There are a few counts of this clonotype. V and J are TRBV4-2 and TRBJ1-2; no reliable D call. From germline, CDR1 is LGHNA and CDR2 YNFKEQ. There are 15 residues in the CDR3. V shed 0 bases and J shed 2 bases, with 10 bases lying between them. This CDR3 is CASSQDETGNYGYTF. CDR3 nucleotides: TGTGCCAGCAGCCAAGATGAAACGGGGAACTATGGCTACACCTTC.

This clonotype has only a few counts. The V gene is TRBV7-2, the J gene TRBJ2-1; D ambiguous. Trimming took 0 bases from V and 5 from J, leaving 5 bases between them. CDR3 size: 13 residues. CDR1 and CDR2 (germline): SGHTA, FQGNSA. The CDR3 here is CASSLARNNEQFF. The CDR3 DNA is TGTGCCAGCAGCTTAGCCCGGAACAATGAGCAGTTCTTC.

This chain joins TRBV20-1 and TRBJ2-1; 8 bases match TRBD1. Germline values: CDR1 DFQATT, CDR2 SNEGSKA (reference sequence). After removal of 2 bases from V and 3 bases from J, the junction contained 6 bases not matched to a gene. The CDR3 runs to 15 residues. CDR3 nucleotide sequence: TGCAGTGCTAGACCGGACAGGGTGCTCTACAATGAGCAGTTCTTC. It translates to CSARPDRVLYNEQFF.

The sample holds a few counts of this clonotype. The genes are TRBV25-1 and TRBJ2-1, with D tentatively TRBD1 or TRBD2 (6 bases each). Germline V lookup: CDR1 MGHDK, CDR2 SYGVNS. V lost 2 bases and J 0 bases, leaving 23 bases between the germline ends. The CDR3 is made up of 20 amino acids. The CDR3 reads CASSEPKGESGASSYNEQFF. CDR3 nucleotides: TGTGCCAGCAGTGAACCCAAGGGCGAGTCGGGGGCAAGCTCCTACAATGAGCAGTTCTTC.

The V and J genes are TRBV4-1 and TRBJ1-1; no definite D call. Germline V gene lookup returns CDR1 MGHRA and CDR2 YSYEKL. This CDR3 has 14 residues. Trimming removed 1 base at V and 3 bases at J, with 9 bases between. The CDR3 bases are TGCGCCAGCAGCCAAGTCGGACGGGACACTGAAGCTTTCTTT. This encodes CASSQVGRDTEAFF.

This chain joins TRBV11-1 and TRBJ2-1, with D perhaps matching TRBD2 (5 bases). This CDR3 is built from 16 residues. The V end was cut by 0 bases, the J end by 6 bases, with 15 bases between. Germline V gene data show CDR1 as SGHAT and CDR2 as FQDESV (reference sequence). This CDR3 is CASSLARASGRNEQFF. The CDR3, as DNA: TGTGCCAGCAGCTTAGCGAGGGCTAGTGGGCGCAATGAGCAGTTCTTC.

The V and J genes are TRBV20-1 and TRBJ1-1; unclear D gene. Germline CDR1 DFQATT, CDR2 SNEGSKA (reference sequence). V lost 3 bases to trimming and J lost 1 base, with 9 bases between them. The CDR3 runs 13 residues. In DNA, the CDR3 is TGCAGTGCTAGGGAGGACGCGAACACTGAAGCTTTCTTT. This codes for CSAREDANTEAFF.

This clonotype was seen ten or more times. This chain's CDR3 is CASSLEISGTSTDTQYF. CDR3 bases: TGCGCCAGCAGCTTGGAGATCAGCGGTACTAGCACAGATACGCAGTATTTT. The genes are TRBV5-1 and TRBJ2-3, with D perhaps TRBD2 (5 bases). Looked up from germline, CDR1 is SGHRS and CDR2 is YFSETQ. With 0 bases removed from V and 0 bases from J, the gap between germline ends came to 14 bases. The CDR3 is 17 residues long.